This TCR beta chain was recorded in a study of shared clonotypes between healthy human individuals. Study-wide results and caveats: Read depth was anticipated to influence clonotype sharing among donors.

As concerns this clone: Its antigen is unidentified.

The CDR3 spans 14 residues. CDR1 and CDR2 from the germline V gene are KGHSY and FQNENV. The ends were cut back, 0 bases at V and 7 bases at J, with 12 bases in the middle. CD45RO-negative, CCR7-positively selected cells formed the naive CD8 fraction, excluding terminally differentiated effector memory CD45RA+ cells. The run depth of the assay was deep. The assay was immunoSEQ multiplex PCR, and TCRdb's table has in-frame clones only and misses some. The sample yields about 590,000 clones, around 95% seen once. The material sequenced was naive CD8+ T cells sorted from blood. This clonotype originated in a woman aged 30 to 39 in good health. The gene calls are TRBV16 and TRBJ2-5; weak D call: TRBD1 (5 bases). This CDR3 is CASSQSSSGWTQYF. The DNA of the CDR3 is TGTGCCAGCAGCCAATCTTCGTCAGGGTGGACCCAGTACTTC.